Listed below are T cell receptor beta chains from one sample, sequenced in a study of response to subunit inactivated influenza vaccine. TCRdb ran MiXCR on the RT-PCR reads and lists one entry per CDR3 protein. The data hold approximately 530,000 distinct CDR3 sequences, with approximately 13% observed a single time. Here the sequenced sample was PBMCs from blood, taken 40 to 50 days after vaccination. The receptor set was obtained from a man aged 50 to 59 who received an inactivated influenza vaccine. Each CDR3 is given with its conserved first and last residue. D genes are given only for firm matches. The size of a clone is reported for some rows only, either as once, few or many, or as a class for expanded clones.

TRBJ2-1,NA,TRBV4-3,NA,CASSQDAQGTYNEQFF,TGCGCCAGCAGCCAAGATGCCCAGGGTACCTACAATGAGCAGTTCTTC
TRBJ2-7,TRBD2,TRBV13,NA,CASSSISGSQPLQYF,TGTGCCAGCAGCTCCATTAGCGGGTCCCAACCCCTGCAGTACTTC
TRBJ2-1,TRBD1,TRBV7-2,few,CASSLFATGVDEQFF,TGTGCCAGCAGCTTGTTCGCGACAGGGGTAGATGAGCAGTTCTTC
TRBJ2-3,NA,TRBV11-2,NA,CASSLVAVTTDTQYF,TGTGCCAGCAGCTTAGTAGCGGTCACCACAGATACGCAGTATTTT
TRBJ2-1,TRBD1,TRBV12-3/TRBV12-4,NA,CASSFFLLLGQGQNEQFF,TGTGCCAGCAGTTTTTTTTTGTTGTTGGGACAGGGCCAAAATGAGCAGTTCTTC
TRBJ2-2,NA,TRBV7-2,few,CASSLTTDTGELFF,TGTGCCAGCAGCTTAACTACAGACACCGGGGAGCTGTTTTTT
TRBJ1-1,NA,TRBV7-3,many,CASSTRPDMNTEAFF,TGTGCCAGCAGCACTCGGCCAGACATGAACACTGAAGCTTTCTTT
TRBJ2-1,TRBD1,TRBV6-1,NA,CASSRDIQGAGYNEQFF,TGTGCCAGCAGTAGGGACATACAGGGGGCAGGGTACAATGAGCAGTTCTTC
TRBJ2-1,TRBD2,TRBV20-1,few,CSARGAGLAAYNEQFF,TGCAGTGCTAGAGGTGCGGGACTAGCGGCTTACAATGAGCAGTTCTTC
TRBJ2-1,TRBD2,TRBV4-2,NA,CASSQDTSGRVSQFF,TGTGCCAGCAGCCAAGACACTAGCGGGAGGGTCTCTCAGTTCTTC
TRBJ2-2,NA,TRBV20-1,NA,CSARTGGPRTGELFF,TGCAGTGCTAGGACGGGGGGCCCGAGGACCGGGGAGCTGTTTTTT
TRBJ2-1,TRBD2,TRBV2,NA,CASQTGTRIYNEQFF,TGTGCCAGCCAGACCGGGACTAGGATCTACAATGAGCAGTTCTTC
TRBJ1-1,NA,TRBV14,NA,CASSQYTYLAFF,TGTGCCAGCAGCCAATACACATACTTGGCTTTCTTT